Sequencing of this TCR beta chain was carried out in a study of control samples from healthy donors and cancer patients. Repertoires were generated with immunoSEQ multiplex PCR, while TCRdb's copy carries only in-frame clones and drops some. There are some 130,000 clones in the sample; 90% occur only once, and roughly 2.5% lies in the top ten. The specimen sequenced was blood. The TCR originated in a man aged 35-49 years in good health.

CDR3 protein: CASSLRETQYF. CDR3 DNA sequence: TGTGCCAGCAGCCTCCGAGAGACCCAGTACTTC. The V call is TRBV6-5, the J call TRBJ2-5, with D hard to call. The CDR3 runs 11 residues. In germline, CDR1 is MNHEY, CDR2 SVGAGI. With 6 bases removed from V and 4 bases from J, the gap between germline ends came to 6 bases.